This TCR beta chain comes out of a study of shared clonotypes between healthy human individuals. Study at large: A few men and a couple of women, aged 18 to 49, were donors.

Original methodology: Filtering differed for immunoSEQ, which gave only junction sequences without quality scores. Only in-frame clones appear in the TCRdb table, and some are missing; sequencing was by immunoSEQ multiplex PCR. V, J and clone size were drawn from that table, and D and trimming were deduced from the DNA. Of some 800,000 clones listed, 80% to 95% are singletons. This CDR3 is built from 19 residues. Trimming cost V 0 bases and J 0 bases; bases outside gene matches: 10. From germline, CDR1 is SGHRS and CDR2 YFSETQ. Cells designated naive CD8 were CD45RO-negative and were positively selected for CCR7, with terminally differentiated effector memory CD45RA+ cells excluded. Every one of the donors was a Caucasian adult that lived in Nashville, Tennessee.

The chain uses TRBV5-1 and TRBJ2-1; 9 bases agree with TRBD2. This TCR derives from a man under 40 in good health. The sample comprised naive CD8+ T cells sorted from blood. In nucleotides, the CDR3 is TGCGCCAGCAGCTTGGATTTTAGCGGGGGTACCGCCTCCTACAATGAGCAGTTCTTC. This encodes CASSLDFSGGTASYNEQFF.